Listed here are 18 T cell receptor beta chains from one sample, sequenced in a study of blood T cell repertoires in COVID-19. This table comes from immunoSEQ multiplex PCR, and its TCRdb copy is limited to in-frame clones, with some not included. This sample yields under 75,000 clones, of which 75% to 90% are seen a single time; about 20% belongs to the top ten. The sequenced material came from peripheral blood. The source of these receptors is a man aged 65-85 years who had recovered from COVID-19.

The chain employs TRBV29-1 and TRBJ2-5; 9 bases are a match to TRBD1. The germline CDR1 and CDR2 sequences are SQVTM and ANQGSEA. The CDR3 totals 14 residues. V shed 4 bases, J shed 1 base, and the junction held 4 bases outside the gene matches. CDR3 coding DNA: TGCAGCGTTGGGGGACAGGGCACCCAAGAGACCCAGTACTTC. Translated, it gives CSVGGQGTQETQYF.

The chain is built from TRBV6-5 and TRBJ2-1, with 7 nucleotides matching TRBD1. Losses at the gene ends were 7 bases for V and 10 bases for J; bases not matched to a gene: 10. CDR1 is MNHEY, CDR2 SVGAGI, per germline. The CDR3 has 13 amino acids. DNA of the CDR3: TGTGCCAGCACCCGACAGGGATGGGTCGAGCAGTTCTTC. Translation gives CASTRQGWVEQFF.

The chain has TRBV5-8 and TRBJ2-6, with a possible D match to TRBD1 (6 bases). This CDR3 region has 17 residues. V lost 4 bases to trimming and J lost 0 bases, with 14 bases between them. CDR1 SGHTS and CDR2 YDEGEE come from the germline V gene. CDR3 nucleotide sequence: TGTGCCAGCAGCCTCACAGGGCGAGCCTCTGGGGCCAACGTCCTGACTTTC. It translates to CASSLTGRASGANVLTF.

The chain combines TRBV10-3 with TRBJ2-3; tentatively, D is TRBD2 (5 bases). Trimming left V 7 bases short and J 7 bases short, with 15 bases between. This CDR3 spans 13 amino acids. CDR1 ENHRY and CDR2 SYGVKD come from the germline V gene. CDR3 sequence reads: CAITSKPGNTQYF. CDR3 coding DNA: TGTGCCATCACCAGTAAGCCGGGGAATACGCAGTATTTT.

The chain has TRBV27 and TRBJ2-5, with 10 bases that match TRBD1. This CDR3 region has 16 residues. Germline V gene lookup returns CDR1 MNHEY and CDR2 SMNVEV (reference sequence). The ends lost 7 bases at V and 6 bases at J; junction bases unmatched: 14. DNA of the CDR3: TGTGCCAGCAACAACAGAGGGACAGGGGATTTGAAGACCCAGTACTTC. Translating gives CASNNRGTGDLKTQYF.

This clone was detected only once. The gene calls are TRBV10-3 and TRBJ2-7; 9 bases align to TRBD2. The trim removed 6 bases at V and 3 bases at J, leaving 12 bases unmatched. The length of the CDR3 is 16 residues. Germline CDR1 is ENHRY and CDR2 is SYGVKD. Written as DNA, the CDR3 is TGTGCCATCAGCGAAGATAGCGGGAGAAGGTACTACGAGCAGTACTTC. Translating it yields CAISEDSGRRYYEQYF.

The chain's CDR3 is CASSLVTSGETQYF. CDR3 in DNA: TGTGCCAGCAGCTTAGTGACTAGCGGAGAGACCCAGTACTTC. The J gene is TRBJ2-5, the V gene TRBV7-9, with 9 bases that match TRBD2. Germline assignment: CDR1 SEHNR and CDR2 FQNEAQ (reference sequence). V trimming: 1 base; J trimming: 4 bases; junction bases outside the gene matches: 1. This CDR3 is built from 14 residues. Supplemented by reference TRBV7-9 and TRBJ2-5, the full variable domain reads DTGVSQNPRHKITKRGQNVTFRCDPISEHNRLYWYRQTLGQGPEFLTYFQNEAQLEKSRLLSDRFSAERPKGSFSTLEIQRTEQGDSAMYLCASSLVTSGETQYFGPGTRLLVL.

The chain is built from TRBV5-6 and TRBJ2-3; tentatively, D is TRBD2 (5 bases). The germline V gene encodes CDR1 SGHDT and CDR2 YYEEEE. This CDR3 has 18 residues. With 4 bases removed from V and 4 bases from J, the gap between germline ends came to 25 bases. Here the CDR3 DNA reads TGTGCCAGCAGCCGCGTCAGCGGTCGGATTGGTAGGCCAGATACGCAGTATTTT. Translated, it gives CASSRVSGRIGRPDTQYF. Drawing the rest from reference TRBV5-6 and TRBJ2-3, the complete variable domain is DAGVTQSPTHLIKTRGQQVTLRCSPKSGHDTVSWYQQALGQGPQFIFQYYEEEERQRGNFPDRFSGHQFPNYSSELNVNALLLGDSALYLCASSRVSGRIGRPDTQYFGPGTRLTVL.

The genes are TRBV7-2 and TRBJ2-3; TRBD2 might be the D (5 bases). The CDR3 contains 15 residues. Trimming stripped 0 bases from V and 1 base from J, with 8 bases between. CDR1 is SGHTA, CDR2 FQGNSA, per germline. CDR3 nucleotides: TGTGCCAGCAGCTTAGCCCTGCGGGGCACAGATACGCAGTATTTT. Protein product: CASSLALRGTDTQYF. Full variable domain (rest looked up from reference TRBV7-2 and TRBJ2-3): GAGVSQSPSNKVTEKGKDVELRCDPISGHTALYWYRQSLGQGLEFLIYFQGNSAPDKSGLPSDRFSAERTGGSVSTLTIQRTQQEDSAVYLCASSLALRGTDTQYFGPGTRLTVL.

V and J are TRBV5-4 and TRBJ2-7; 10 bases line up with TRBD1. With V trimmed by 6 bases and J by 4 bases, 13 bases remained unmatched. Germline loops: CDR1 SGHNT, CDR2 YYREEE (reference sequence). The CDR3 length is 16 residues. CDR3 protein: CASTPGPGQGQYEQYF. The DNA of the CDR3 is TGTGCCAGCACCCCCGGCCCGGGACAGGGGCAGTACGAGCAGTACTTC. Full variable domain (remainder filled in from reference TRBV5-4 and TRBJ2-7): ETGVTQSPTHLIKTRGQQVTLRCSSQSGHNTVSWYQQALGQGPQFIFQYYREEENGRGNFPPRFSGLQFPNYSSELNVNALELDDSALYLCASTPGPGQGQYEQYFGPGTRLTVT.

The chain combines TRBV11-3 with TRBJ1-2, with 8 bases fitting TRBD1. The germline CDR1 and CDR2 sequences are SGHNT and YENEEA. Trimming removed 5 bases from V and 6 bases from J; junction bases left unmatched: 5. This CDR3 comprises 13 residues. CDR3 nucleotides: TGTGCCAGCAGCCCCGACAGGGGTGATGGCTACACCTTC. Translation gives CASSPDRGDGYTF.

V is TRBV2 and J is TRBJ2-1, with 9 bases lining up with TRBD2. The trim removed 8 bases at V and 7 bases at J, leaving 9 bases unmatched. Germline CDR1 SNHLY, CDR2 FYNNEI. The length of the CDR3 is 14 residues. DNA of the CDR3: TGTGCCAGCGGCGCTAGCGGGGTGGGGAATGAGCAGTTCTTC. Residues: CASGASGVGNEQFF. Full variable domain (rest looked up from reference TRBV2 and TRBJ2-1): EPEVTQTPSHQVTQMGQEVILRCVPISNHLYFYWYRQILGQKVEFLVSFYNNEISEKSEIFDDQFSVERPDGSNFTLKIRSTKLEDSAMYFCASGASGVGNEQFFGPGTRLTVL.

This sequence joins TRBV13 and TRBJ2-7, with D possibly matching TRBD2 (5 bases). The CDR3 is 14 amino acids. Trimming removed 5 bases at V and 1 base at J, with 12 bases between. CDR1 and CDR2 from the germline V gene are PRHDT and FYEKMQ (reference sequence). CDR3 in amino acids: CASSAGLRSYEQYF. DNA of the CDR3: TGTGCCAGCAGCGCGGGTCTCCGATCCTACGAGCAGTACTTC.

This clone was detected only once. The V gene is TRBV14, the J gene TRBJ2-5, with D possibly being TRBD2 (6 bases). The CDR3 consists of 18 residues. Germline-derived CDR1 and CDR2 are SGHDN and FVKESK. The V gene lost 3 bases and the J gene lost 3 bases, with 23 bases spanning the gap. Here the CDR3 DNA reads TGTGCCAGCAGCCAGGGTTCAAAACTAGCTTGGGCCGAAGAGACCCAGTACTTC. This encodes CASSQGSKLAWAEETQYF.

The J gene is TRBJ1-1, the V gene TRBV9, with D hard to call. Per the germline V gene, CDR1 is SGDLS and CDR2 is YYNGEE. The CDR3 totals 15 residues. V gave up 0 bases and J gave up 1 base, with 10 bases separating them. The CDR3 loop is CASSVVGGGNTEAFF. The CDR3 region has the DNA TGTGCCAGCAGCGTAGTTGGAGGAGGGAACACTGAAGCTTTCTTT.

The V and J genes are TRBV11-2 and TRBJ1-6; no reliable D call. This CDR3 region has 15 residues. The germline gives CDR1 SGHAT, CDR2 FQNNGV. Trimming took off 1 base at V and 7 bases at J, with 11 bases between the two ends. CDR3 protein: CASSLGALANSPLHF. In DNA, the CDR3 is TGTGCCAGCAGCTTAGGGGCCCTGGCAAATTCACCCCTCCACTTT. Full variable domain (missing parts from reference TRBV11-2 and TRBJ1-6): EAGVAQSPRYKIIEKRQSVAFWCNPISGHATLYWYQQILGQGPKLLIQFQNNGVVDDSQLPKDRFSAERLKGVDSTLKIQPAKLEDSAVYLCASSLGALANSPLHFGNGTRLTVT.

The chain joins TRBV3-1 (or the pseudogene TRBV3-2) to TRBJ1-1; no definite D call. The germline CDR1 and CDR2 sequences are LGHDT and YNNKEL (reference sequence). Trimming took 1 base from V and 0 from J, leaving 6 bases between them. The CDR3 totals 14 residues. CDR3 coding DNA: TGTGCCAGCAGCCAAGGCGCGCTGAACACTGAAGCTTTCTTT. Protein: CASSQGALNTEAFF.

The chain joins TRBV7-3 to TRBJ2-3, with TRBD2 identical over 10 bases. Germline CDR1 reads SGHTA; CDR2 reads FQGTGA. CDR3 size: 16 residues. V trimming: 0 bases; J trimming: 4 bases; junction bases outside the gene matches: 4. CDR3 bases: TGTGCCAGCAGCTTAACAGGGACTAGCGCCCCAGATACGCAGTATTTT. Encoded protein: CASSLTGTSAPDTQYF.